Given below is one T cell receptor (beta chain) in context. This clone's antigen is unknown. Nothing much larger sits one base from this clone, and base qualities are not available. The record originates from a study of blood T cell repertoires in COVID-19 (dated by TCRdb to about 2020). Regarding the complete study: Samples covering the acute and convalescent phases of COVID-19 were provided by collaborators in the United States, Italy and Spain. Where available, HLA class I and class II types were taken from metadata supplied by the sample provider and were not determined by assay-based typing. Nearly every sample came with metadata listing a de-identified subject ID, COVID-19 status, age in years and sex. The repertoires were released in a freely available public database meant as a resource for research on the immune response to SARS-CoV-2. The dataset comprised deeply sampled blood TCRbeta repertoires from subjects exposed to, actively infected with, or recovered from COVID-19. The prospective study material was composed of cDNA or gDNA derived from T cells, B-cell-depleted T cells, or PBMCs. The samples were drawn from two sources: the first 160 participants of the ongoing ImmuneRACE study, and 950 to 1,500 subjects contributed by 6 global collaborators.

TCRbeta CDR3 regions were amplified from genomic DNA using the immunoSEQ Assay, a bias-controlled multiplex PCR. Regarding the original processing steps: Nucleated cell counts per sample were estimated from amplification of reference gene primers within the assay. Sequence reads were collapsed and filtered to measure the absolute abundance of every unique TCRbeta CDR3 rearrangement. For each sample, productive Simpson clonality was calculated as the square root of Simpson's diversity index over productive rearrangements. As stored in TCRdb, this immuneACCESS dataset retains in-frame rearrangements with V and J assigned. A fraction of the clones does not appear; measured against another copy, unresolved V genes explain less than half of the discrepancy, and the remainder lacks a known reason. V and J calls and clone size are given by that table; D and trimming were obtained from the DNA. Within this sample are 290,000 or so clones, with roughly 90% of them counted one time only. Of the sample, around 2.2% is held by the ten largest clones.

As encoded in the germline V gene, CDR1 is MNHEY while CDR2 is SVGAGI. The junction shows trimming of 0 bases on V and 4 bases on J, and the gene matches do not reach 6 bases of it. From its cysteine to its phenylalanine, the CDR3 spans 16 amino acids. The retained sequence is limited to the CDR3, 48 bases, with the frame set at the first base. General conclusions and limits of the study: How much clinical and demographic metadata was included differed by source and by participant, and the metadata was provided uncurated.

At one collaborating source in Seattle, patients were enrolled during active infection and were followed longitudinally through the course of disease. The collaborating institutions used their own protocols to collect whole blood in K2EDTA tubes. For TCRbeta analysis, collaborator samples were shipped as frozen whole blood, as isolated PBMCs, or as DNA extracted from either sample type. The chain employs TRBV6-5 and TRBJ1-1; TRBD1 agrees with 9 junctional bases. The sequence came from a woman aged 30 to 39 with COVID-19, enrolled during active disease. Sequenced: peripheral blood. The CDR3 corresponds to CASSYSRDRVATEAFF. The DNA sequence reads TGTGCCAGCAGTTACTCGAGGGACAGGGTGGCCACTGAAGCTTTCTTT.